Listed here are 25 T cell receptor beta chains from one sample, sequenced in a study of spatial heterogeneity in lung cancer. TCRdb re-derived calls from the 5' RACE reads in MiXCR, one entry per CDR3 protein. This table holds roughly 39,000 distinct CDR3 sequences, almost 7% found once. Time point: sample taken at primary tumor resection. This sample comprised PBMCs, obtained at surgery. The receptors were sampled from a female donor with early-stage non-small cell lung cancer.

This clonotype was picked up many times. The CDR3 DNA follows: TGTGCCAGCAGGGCTGAGGAGGGATATACACCCCTCCACTTT. Its protein is CASRAEEGYTPLHF. The J gene is TRBJ1-6, the V gene TRBV5-5; D gene uncertain. The V and J ends lost 5 bases and 11 bases respectively, with 17 bases between them. CDR1 and CDR2 from the germline V gene are SGHKS and YYEKEE (reference sequence). This CDR3 comprises 14 residues.

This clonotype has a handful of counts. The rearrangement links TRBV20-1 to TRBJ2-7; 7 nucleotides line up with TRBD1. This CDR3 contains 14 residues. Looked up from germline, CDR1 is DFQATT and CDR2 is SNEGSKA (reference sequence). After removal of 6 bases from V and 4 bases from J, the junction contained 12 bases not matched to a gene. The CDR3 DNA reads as TGCAGTGCCCCTGACAGGGCCCGAGGGTACGAGCAGTACTTC. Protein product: CSAPDRARGYEQYF.

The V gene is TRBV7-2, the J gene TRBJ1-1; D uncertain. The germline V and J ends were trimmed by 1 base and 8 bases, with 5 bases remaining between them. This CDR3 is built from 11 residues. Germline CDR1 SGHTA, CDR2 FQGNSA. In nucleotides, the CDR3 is TGTGCCAGCAGCTTAGGTAGGGAAGCTTTCTTT. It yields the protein CASSLGREAFF.

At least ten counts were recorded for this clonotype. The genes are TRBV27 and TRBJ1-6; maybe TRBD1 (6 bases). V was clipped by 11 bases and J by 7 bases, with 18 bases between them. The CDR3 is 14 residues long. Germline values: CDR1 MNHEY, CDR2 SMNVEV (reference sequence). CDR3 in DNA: TGTGCCTCACACCCCAGGGGAACGAATTCACCCCTCCACTTT. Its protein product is CASHPRGTNSPLHF.

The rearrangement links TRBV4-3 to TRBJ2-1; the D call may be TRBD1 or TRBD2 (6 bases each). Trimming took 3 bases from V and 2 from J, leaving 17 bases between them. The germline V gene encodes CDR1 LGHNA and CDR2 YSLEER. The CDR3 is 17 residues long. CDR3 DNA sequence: TGCGCCAGCAGCCAGTCAAGAGGGGGGCGCCCCTACAATGAGCAGTTCTTC. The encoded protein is CASSQSRGGRPYNEQFF.

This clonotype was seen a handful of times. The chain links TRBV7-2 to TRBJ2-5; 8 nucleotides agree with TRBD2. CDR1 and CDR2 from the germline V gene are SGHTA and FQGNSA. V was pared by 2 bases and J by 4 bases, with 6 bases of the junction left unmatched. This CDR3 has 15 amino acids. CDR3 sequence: CASSLYGGAVETQYF. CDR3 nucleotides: TGTGCCAGCAGCTTATACGGGGGGGCAGTAGAGACCCAGTACTTC. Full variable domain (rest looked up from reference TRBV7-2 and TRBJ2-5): GAGVSQSPSNKVTEKGKDVELRCDPISGHTALYWYRQSLGQGLEFLIYFQGNSAPDKSGLPSDRFSAERTGGSVSTLTIQRTQQEDSAVYLCASSLYGGAVETQYFGPGTRLLVL.

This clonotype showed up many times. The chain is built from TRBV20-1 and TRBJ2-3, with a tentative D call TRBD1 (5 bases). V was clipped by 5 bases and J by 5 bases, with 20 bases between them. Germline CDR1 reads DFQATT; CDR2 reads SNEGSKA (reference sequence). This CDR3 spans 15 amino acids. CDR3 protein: CSAPQNGQGKDTQYF. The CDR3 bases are TGCAGTGCTCCCCAAAATGGCCAGGGAAAAGATACGCAGTATTTT.

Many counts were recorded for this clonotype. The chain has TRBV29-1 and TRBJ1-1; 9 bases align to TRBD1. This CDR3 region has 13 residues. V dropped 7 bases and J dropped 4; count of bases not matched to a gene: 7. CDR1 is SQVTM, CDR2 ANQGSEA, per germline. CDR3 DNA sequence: TGCAGCGGGGACAGGGCGGGGGGCACTGAAGCTTTCTTT. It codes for CSGDRAGGTEAFF.

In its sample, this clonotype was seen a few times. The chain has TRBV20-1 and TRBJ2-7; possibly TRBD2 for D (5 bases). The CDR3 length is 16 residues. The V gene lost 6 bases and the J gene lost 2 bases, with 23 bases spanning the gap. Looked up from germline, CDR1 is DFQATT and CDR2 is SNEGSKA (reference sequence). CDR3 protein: CSARPPPGVLTYEQYF. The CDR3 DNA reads TGCAGTGCCCGACCCCCCCCCGGGGTGCTGACCTACGAGCAGTACTTC.

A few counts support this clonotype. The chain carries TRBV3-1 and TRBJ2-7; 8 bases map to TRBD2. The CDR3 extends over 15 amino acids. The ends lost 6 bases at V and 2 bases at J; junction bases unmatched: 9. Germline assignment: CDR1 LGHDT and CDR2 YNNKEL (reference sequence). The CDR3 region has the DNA TGTGCCAGCAGAGGTTCGGGACTAGGGACCTACGAGCAGTACTTC. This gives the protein CASRGSGLGTYEQYF.

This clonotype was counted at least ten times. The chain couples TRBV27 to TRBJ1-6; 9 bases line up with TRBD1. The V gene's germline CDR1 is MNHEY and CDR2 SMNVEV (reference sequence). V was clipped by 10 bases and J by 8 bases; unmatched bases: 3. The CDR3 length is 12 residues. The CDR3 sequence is CATGDRDSPLHF. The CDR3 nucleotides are TGTGCCACTGGGGACAGGGATTCACCCCTCCACTTT.

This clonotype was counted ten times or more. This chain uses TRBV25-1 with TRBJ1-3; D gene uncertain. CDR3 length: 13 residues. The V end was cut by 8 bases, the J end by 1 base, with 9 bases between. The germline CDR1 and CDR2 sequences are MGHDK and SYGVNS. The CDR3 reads CASDSGSGNTIYF. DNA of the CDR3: TGTGCCAGCGATTCAGGTTCTGGAAACACCATATATTTT. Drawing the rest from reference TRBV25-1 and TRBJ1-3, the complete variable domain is EADIYQTPRYLVIGTGKKITLECSQTMGHDKMYWYQQDPGMELHLIHYSYGVNSTEKGDLSSESTVSRIRTEHFPLTLESARPSHTSQYLCASDSGSGNTIYFGEGSWLTVV.

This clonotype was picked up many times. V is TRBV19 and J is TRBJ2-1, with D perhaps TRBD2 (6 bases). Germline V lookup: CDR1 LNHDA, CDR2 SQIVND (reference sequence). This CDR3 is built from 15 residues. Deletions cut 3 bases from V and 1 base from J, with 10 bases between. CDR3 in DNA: TGTGCCAGTAGTATCGGGAGTGGGTCCTACAATGAGCAGTTCTTC. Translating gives CASSIGSGSYNEQFF.

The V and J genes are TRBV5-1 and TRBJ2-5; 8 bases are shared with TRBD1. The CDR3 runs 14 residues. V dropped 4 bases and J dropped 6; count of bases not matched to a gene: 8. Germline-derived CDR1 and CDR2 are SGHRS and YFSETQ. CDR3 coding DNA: TGCGCCAGCAGCGAGACCCAGGGGGCGAAGACCCAGTACTTC. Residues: CASSETQGAKTQYF. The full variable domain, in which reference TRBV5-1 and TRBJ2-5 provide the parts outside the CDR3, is KAGVTQTPRYLIKTRGQQVTLSCSPISGHRSVSWYQQTPGQGLQFLFEYFSETQRNKGNFPGRFSGRQFSNSRSEMNVSTLELGDSALYLCASSETQGAKTQYFGPGTRLLVL.

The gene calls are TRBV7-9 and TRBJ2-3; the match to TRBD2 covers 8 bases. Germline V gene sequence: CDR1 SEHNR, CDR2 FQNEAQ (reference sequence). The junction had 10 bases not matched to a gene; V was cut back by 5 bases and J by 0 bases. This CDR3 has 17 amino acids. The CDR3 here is CASSRTSLISSTDTQYF. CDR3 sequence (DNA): TGTGCCAGCAGCCGGACTAGCCTCATCTCTAGCACAGATACGCAGTATTTT.

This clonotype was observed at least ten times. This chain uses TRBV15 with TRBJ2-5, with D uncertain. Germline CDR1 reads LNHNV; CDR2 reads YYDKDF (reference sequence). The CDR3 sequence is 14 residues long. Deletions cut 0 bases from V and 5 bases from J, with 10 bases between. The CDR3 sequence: CATSRDQRLETQYF. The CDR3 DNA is TGTGCCACCAGCAGAGATCAGAGGTTGGAGACCCAGTACTTC.

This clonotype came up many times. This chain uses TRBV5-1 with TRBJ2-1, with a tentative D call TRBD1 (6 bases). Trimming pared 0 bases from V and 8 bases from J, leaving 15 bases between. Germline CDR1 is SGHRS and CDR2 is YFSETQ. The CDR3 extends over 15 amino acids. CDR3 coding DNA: TGCGCCAGCAGCTTGGCTGGGGGCGAAAACTATGAGCAGTTCTTC. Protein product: CASSLAGGENYEQFF. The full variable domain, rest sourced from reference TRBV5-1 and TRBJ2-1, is KAGVTQTPRYLIKTRGQQVTLSCSPISGHRSVSWYQQTPGQGLQFLFEYFSETQRNKGNFPGRFSGRQFSNSRSEMNVSTLELGDSALYLCASSLAGGENYEQFFGPGTRLTVL.

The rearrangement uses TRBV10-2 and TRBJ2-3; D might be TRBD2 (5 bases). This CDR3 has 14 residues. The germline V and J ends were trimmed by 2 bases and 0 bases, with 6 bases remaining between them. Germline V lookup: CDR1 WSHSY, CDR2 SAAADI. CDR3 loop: CASSERRSTDTQYF. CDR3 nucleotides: TGCGCCAGCAGTGAGAGGAGGAGCACAGATACGCAGTATTTT.

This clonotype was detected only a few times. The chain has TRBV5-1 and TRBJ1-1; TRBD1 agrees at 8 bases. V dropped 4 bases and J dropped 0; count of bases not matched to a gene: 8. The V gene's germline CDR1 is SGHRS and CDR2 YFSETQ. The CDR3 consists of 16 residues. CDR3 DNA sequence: TGCGCCAGCAGCCCGCAGGGACAGGAACTGAACACTGAAGCTTTCTTT. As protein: CASSPQGQELNTEAFF.

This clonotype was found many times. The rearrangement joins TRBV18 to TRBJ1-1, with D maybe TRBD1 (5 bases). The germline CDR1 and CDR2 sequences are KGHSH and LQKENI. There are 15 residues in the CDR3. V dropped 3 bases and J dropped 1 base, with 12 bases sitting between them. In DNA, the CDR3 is TGTGCCAGCTCACCTCAGGGTCAGGGGAACACTGAAGCTTTCTTT. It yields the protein CASSPQGQGNTEAFF. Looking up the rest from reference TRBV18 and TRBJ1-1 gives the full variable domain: NAGVMQNPRHLVRRRGQEARLRCSPMKGHSHVYWYRQLPEEGLKFMVYLQKENIIDESGMPKERFSAEFPKEGPSILRIQQVVRGDSAAYFCASSPQGQGNTEAFFGQGTRLTVV.

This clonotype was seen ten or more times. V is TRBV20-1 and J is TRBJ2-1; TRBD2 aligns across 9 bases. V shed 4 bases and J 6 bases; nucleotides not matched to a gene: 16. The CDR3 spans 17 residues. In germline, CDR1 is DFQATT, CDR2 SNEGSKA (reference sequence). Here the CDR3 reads CSAKAWNPGLAFNEQFF. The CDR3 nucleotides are TGCAGTGCTAAAGCCTGGAACCCGGGACTAGCCTTCAATGAGCAGTTCTTC.

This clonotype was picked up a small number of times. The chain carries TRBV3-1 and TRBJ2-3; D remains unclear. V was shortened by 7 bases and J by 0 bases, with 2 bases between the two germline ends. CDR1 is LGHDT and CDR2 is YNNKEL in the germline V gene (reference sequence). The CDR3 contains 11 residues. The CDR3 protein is CASTSTDTQYF. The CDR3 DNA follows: TGTGCCAGCACAAGCACAGATACGCAGTATTTT.

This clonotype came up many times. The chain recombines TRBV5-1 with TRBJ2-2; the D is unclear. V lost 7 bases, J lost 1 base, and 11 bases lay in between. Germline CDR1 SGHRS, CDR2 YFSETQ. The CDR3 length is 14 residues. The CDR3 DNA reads TGCGCCAGCTCCGTCCTCCGGAACACCGGGGAGCTGTTTTTT. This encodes CASSVLRNTGELFF.

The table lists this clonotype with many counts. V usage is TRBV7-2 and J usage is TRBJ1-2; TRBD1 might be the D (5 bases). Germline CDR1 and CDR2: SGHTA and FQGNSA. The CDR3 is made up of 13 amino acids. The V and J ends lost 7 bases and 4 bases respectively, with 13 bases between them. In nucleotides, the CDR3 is TGTGCCAGCAACGATCAAAGGGGCTATGGCTACACCTTC. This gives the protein CASNDQRGYGYTF.

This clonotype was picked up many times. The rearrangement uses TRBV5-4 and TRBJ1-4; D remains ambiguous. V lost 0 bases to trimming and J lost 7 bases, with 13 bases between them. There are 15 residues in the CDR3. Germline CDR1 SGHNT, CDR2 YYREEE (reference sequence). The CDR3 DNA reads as TGTGCCAGCAGCTTGGACCAGTGGGATAGTGAAAAACTGTTTTTT. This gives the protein CASSLDQWDSEKLFF.